This T cell receptor (beta chain) was found in a study of blood T cell repertoires in COVID-19. TCRdb's copy holds only in-frame clones and misses some; the assay was immunoSEQ multiplex PCR. The sample holds some 150,000 clones, around 84% seen once. The CDR3 extends over 16 amino acids. Germline CDR1 MDHEN, CDR2 SYDVKM. V was pared by 1 base and J by 6 bases, with 15 bases between. Sequencing was performed on peripheral blood. This sequence originates from a woman aged 55-69 years with acute or convalescent COVID-19. The V call is TRBV28, the J call TRBJ2-2; D is possibly TRBD1 (6 bases). CDR3 DNA sequence: TGTGCCAGCAGTTTATTGAACAGGGCGGGCGCCGGGGAGCTGTTTTTT. Protein product: CASSLLNRAGAGELFF.